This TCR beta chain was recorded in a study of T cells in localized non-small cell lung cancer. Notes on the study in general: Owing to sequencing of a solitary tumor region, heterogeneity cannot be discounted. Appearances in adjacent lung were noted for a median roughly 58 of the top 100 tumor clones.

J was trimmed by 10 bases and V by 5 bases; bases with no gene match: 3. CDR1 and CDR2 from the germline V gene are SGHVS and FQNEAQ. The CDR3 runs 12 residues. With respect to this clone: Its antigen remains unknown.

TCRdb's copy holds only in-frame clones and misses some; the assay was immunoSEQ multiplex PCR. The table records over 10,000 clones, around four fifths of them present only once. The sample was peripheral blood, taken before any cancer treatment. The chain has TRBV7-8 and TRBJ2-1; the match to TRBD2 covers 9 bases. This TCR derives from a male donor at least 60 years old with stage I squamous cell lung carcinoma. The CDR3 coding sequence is TGTGCCAGCAGCCCTAGCGGGACCGAGCAGTTCTTC. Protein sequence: CASSPSGTEQFF.